The entry below describes one T cell receptor beta chain. The antigen remains unidentified. A read error may explain this, as a much larger clone is one base away. Next came a second PCR, run for about 6 to 11 cycles, which used a sample-barcoded 5' primer along with a J-beta primer mix. MiXCR, run by TCRdb on the 5' RACE reads, gives a single entry per CDR3 protein. Of 1 million to 1.2 million distinct CDR3 sequences detected, under 40% appear once; the ten largest clones hold about an eighth. J lost 5 bases, V lost 3 bases, and 11 bases had no gene match. Germline CDR1 is SGHVS and CDR2 is FQNEAQ. The CDR3 contains 17 residues. This sample was included in a study of blood T cells in healthy people across ages. General observations from the study: More naive CD4+ cells and higher diversity marked long-lived donors relative to aged donors. The donors' CMV status was not determined, possibly confounding changes in expanded clonotypes. Estimated diversity, derived from one million T cells, was regarded as an underestimate. Naive T cell percentage strongly correlated with TCR beta diversity.

This TCR was sampled from a man aged 18-30 years in good health. Sequenced: blood. The chain couples TRBV7-8 to TRBJ2-3; 10 nucleotides line up with TRBD2. This CDR3 is CASSLGRLAGQIDTQYF. DNA for the CDR3: TGTGCCAGCAGCTTGGGGAGACTAGCGGGTCAAATAGATACGCAGTATTTT.